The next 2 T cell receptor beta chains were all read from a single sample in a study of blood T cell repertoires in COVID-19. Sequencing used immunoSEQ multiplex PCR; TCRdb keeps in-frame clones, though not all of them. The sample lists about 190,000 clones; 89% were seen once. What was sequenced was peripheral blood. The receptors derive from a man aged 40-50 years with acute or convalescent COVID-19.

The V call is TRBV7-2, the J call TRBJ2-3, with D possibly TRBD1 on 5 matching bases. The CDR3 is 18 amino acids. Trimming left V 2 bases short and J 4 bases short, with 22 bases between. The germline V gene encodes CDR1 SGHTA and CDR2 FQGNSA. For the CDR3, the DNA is TGTGCCAGCAGCTTAATTTCCCCAGGACCAGGGTTCGCAGATACGCAGTATTTT. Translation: CASSLISPGPGFADTQYF.

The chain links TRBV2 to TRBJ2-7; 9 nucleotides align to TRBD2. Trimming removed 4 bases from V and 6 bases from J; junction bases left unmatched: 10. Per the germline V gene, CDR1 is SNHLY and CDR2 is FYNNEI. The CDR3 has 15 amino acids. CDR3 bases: TGTGCCAGCAGTGGCCGCGGGACTAGCTATTTCGAGCAGTACTTC. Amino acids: CASSGRGTSYFEQYF. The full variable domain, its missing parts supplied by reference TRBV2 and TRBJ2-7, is EPEVTQTPSHQVTQMGQEVILRCVPISNHLYFYWYRQILGQKVEFLVSFYNNEISEKSEIFDDQFSVERPDGSNFTLKIRSTKLEDSAMYFCASSGRGTSYFEQYFGPGTRLTVT.